These 3 T cell receptor beta chains were all obtained from the same sample, sequenced in a study of CD8 T cells in ankylosing spondylitis. Via MiXCR, TCRdb re-called the 5' RACE reads, giving one row per CDR3 protein. In the table there are under 150,000 distinct CDR3 sequences, over 7% of which are singletons. Input material: blood, either unsorted or a sorted T cell fraction (not recorded which). These receptors came from a male donor with ankylosing spondylitis or in good health (not recorded which).

This clonotype was observed a few times. The chain joins TRBV7-9 to TRBJ2-1; 8 bases fit TRBD2. The V segment lost 5 bases and the J segment 5 bases; nucleotides outside the gene matches: 8. CDR1 and CDR2 (germline): SEHNR, FQNEAQ (reference sequence). There are 15 residues in the CDR3. CDR3 protein: CASSLSGGSNNEQFF. CDR3 DNA: TGTGCCAGCAGCCTATCGGGAGGGAGTAACAATGAGCAGTTCTTC.

This clonotype was recorded at least ten times. V is TRBV6-5 and J is TRBJ2-1, with 10 positions matching TRBD1. In germline, CDR1 is MNHEY, CDR2 SVGAGI. The CDR3 has 15 amino acids. Trimming took 4 bases from V and 2 from J; bases not matched to a gene: 2. The CDR3 spells CASSWDRGTYNEQFF. The CDR3 nucleotides are TGTGCCAGCAGTTGGGACAGGGGAACCTACAATGAGCAGTTCTTC.

This clonotype was counted at least ten times. The V call is TRBV7-9, the J call TRBJ2-2; D is ambiguous. There are 14 residues in the CDR3. The germline V gene has CDR1 SEHNR and CDR2 FQNEAQ (reference sequence). V shed 8 bases and J shed 4 bases, with 14 bases lying between them. CDR3 sequence: CASQTLLVTGELFF. The CDR3 region has the DNA TGTGCCAGCCAAACTCTCCTAGTCACCGGGGAGCTGTTTTTT.